This T cell receptor (beta chain) was found in a study of T cells after yellow fever vaccination (dated 2019 in TCRdb). Background on the whole study: The SMART-Seq v4 Ultra Low Input RNA kit was used to prepare libraries from fractions with low cell numbers. Blood was collected at multiple timepoints before and after primary and secondary immunization, and bulk PBMC replicates and cell subsets were isolated. To track T-cell clones before and after primary and booster YFV17D yellow fever vaccination, bulk TCR alpha and beta repertoires were sequenced longitudinally. Two healthy male donors, one aged 18 to 30 and one aged 30 to 40 years, made up the cohort. The investigation overall reported the following: After the booster, most clones that had expanded after primary vaccination were detected again (around 97% of CD4 and more than 85% of CD8), suggesting broad maintenance of memory. Compared with the primary T-cell response, the secondary T-cell response was weaker but faster, peaking on day 5 rather than day 15. A small share of clonotypes occurred in both CD4 and CD8 compartments, likely arising from convergent recombination. Computational filtering was needed because FACS-sorted repertoires could contain abundant contaminating clonotypes from the bulk population. Because only a couple of donors were included in the study, the extent to which the findings can be generalized is limited.

TCR cDNA was synthesized by 5'RACE template switching, through which a universal primer site and unique molecular identifiers were introduced. cDNA synthesis was primed from both the TCR alpha and TCR beta constant segments. Library amplification used two PCR steps, and the second PCR step added sample barcodes and sequencing adapters. Libraries were sequenced on Illumina HiSeq 2500 (2x100 bp) or NovaSeq (2x150 bp). In the original analysis: MIGEC handled demultiplexing of reads and collapsing into UMI consensus sequences, while MiXCR performed V(D)J alignment. Vaccine-responding clonotypes were identified with edgeR using replicate PBMC samples, with FDR below 0.01 and a log2 fold change above 5 up to day 15 being required. Each bulk clonotype was labeled CD4 or CD8 based on which sequenced repertoire, CD4 or CD8, contained the clonotype at higher abundance. TCRdb handled the public reads itself, with Q25 trimming in fastp and clone calling in MiXCR, and kept productive beta chains. Every distinct CDR3 protein forms one entry, paired with its most common genes and DNA. The V and J calls here are based on TCRdb, not the publication. The sample table contains roughly 63,000 distinct CDR3 sequences; only one count was recorded for around 7.4% of them. The biggest ten clones account for 36% of the sample.

This clonotype was detected ten times or more. The antigen it recognizes is unknown. Base qualities are not provided; no much larger clone lies one nucleotide away. The sample's treatment or condition label is to be understood as: live attenuated yellow fever vaccine strain. A standard Ficoll-Paque protocol was used to isolate PBMCs from peripheral blood. CD4 and CD8 T-cell fractions were isolated with Dynabeads CD4 and CD8 positive selection kits. TriZol was used to extract RNA from bulk PBMCs, CD4 and CD8 fractions, and dextramer-positive and dextramer-negative fractions. The clonotype was recovered from a man under 40 who received the YFV17D yellow fever vaccine. Here the sequenced sample was CD8+ T cells sorted from PBMCs, taken 15 days after the yellow fever booster vaccination.

The CDR3 loop reads CASSLNTHEQFF. The nucleotides are TGTGCCAGCAGCCTGAACACCCATGAGCAGTTCTTC. The chain is made from TRBV6-2 or TRBV6-3 and TRBJ2-1, with the D segment identity uncertain. From cysteine to phenylalanine, the CDR3 is 12 amino acids long. Just the 36-base CDR3 DNA is kept, in frame starting at base 1. The germline V gene gives CDR1 as MNHEY and CDR2 as SVGEGT. V is pared back by 6 bases and J by 8 bases, with 11 bases lying between the germline termini.